A selection of T cell receptor beta chains follows, all from one sample in a study of blood T cell repertoires in COVID-19. The protocol was immunoSEQ multiplex PCR, while the TCRdb copy is restricted to in-frame clones and leaves out a portion. The sample consists of approximately 240,000 clones, 87% of them appearing once. Specimen: PBMCs or T cells enriched from blood (not recorded which). The receptors come from a woman aged 25 to 39 with acute COVID-19. Both conserved end residues are part of each CDR3. The D gene is left open where the match is weak. Clone size is given for some rows only: seen once, a few or many times, or a class if the clone is expanded.

D gene,clone size,J gene,V gene,CDR3 protein,CDR3 DNA
NA,NA,TRBJ2-2,TRBV9,CASSVEQGQNTGELFF,TGTGCCAGCAGCGTAGAACAGGGACAGAACACCGGGGAGCTGTTTTTT
NA,NA,TRBJ1-1,TRBV3-1/TRBV3-2,CASVGGASRAFF,TGTGCCAGCGTAGGGGGAGCCTCAAGAGCTTTCTTT
NA,NA,TRBJ2-7,TRBV9,CASSVASSSYEQYF,TGTGCCAGCAGCGTAGCATCGAGCTCCTACGAGCAGTACTTC
NA,NA,TRBJ2-5,TRBV12-3/TRBV12-4,CASSLYQETQYF,TGTGCCAGCAGTCTCTACCAAGAGACCCAGTACTTC
TRBD2,NA,TRBJ2-5,TRBV4-1,CASSQGFLAGGPVQETQYF,TGCGCCAGCAGCCAAGGGTTCCTAGCGGGGGGGCCGGTTCAAGAGACCCAGTACTTC
TRBD1,NA,TRBJ1-6,TRBV19,CASTPTGLSSPLHF,TGTGCCAGTACCCCGACAGGGTTGTCTTCACCCCTCCACTTT
TRBD1,NA,TRBJ2-1,TRBV6-5,CASSSRDRVGNEQFF,TGTGCCAGCAGTTCCCGGGACAGGGTGGGGAATGAGCAGTTCTTC
NA,NA,TRBJ2-7,TRBV19,CASRRAELDYEQYF,TGTGCCAGTAGGAGAGCGGAGTTAGACTACGAGCAGTACTTC
NA,NA,TRBJ1-3,TRBV5-1,CASIPRTPRNTIYF,TGCGCCAGCATACCAAGGACACCCAGAAACACCATATATTTT
NA,NA,TRBJ2-5,TRBV6-2/TRBV6-3,CASSYSGPRGTQYF,TGTGCCAGCAGTTACTCGGGACCGCGGGGGACCCAGTACTTC
TRBD2,NA,TRBJ2-1,TRBV3-1/TRBV3-2,CASSPRLAGDLSLLYNEQFF,TGTGCCAGCAGCCCCCGACTAGCGGGAGACCTATCCCTCCTATACAATGAGCAGTTCTTC
NA,once,TRBJ1-5,TRBV28,CASSFPSSNQPQHF,TGTGCCAGCAGTTTTCCTTCTAGCAATCAGCCCCAGCATTTT
TRBD1,NA,TRBJ1-2,TRBV9,CASSESRDRVGGYTF,TGTGCCAGCAGCGAGTCCCGGGACAGGGTTGGTGGCTACACCTTC
TRBD1,NA,TRBJ2-2,TRBV27,CASSIRTGVLPGELFF,TGTGCCAGCAGTATCCGAACAGGGGTCCTCCCCGGGGAGCTGTTTTTT
NA,NA,TRBJ1-3,TRBV6-1,CASSESGSRSGNTIYF,TGTGCCAGCAGTGAAAGCGGCAGCCGCTCTGGAAACACCATATATTTT
NA,NA,TRBJ1-6,TRBV27,CASSQGYNSPLHF,TGTGCCAGCAGTCAGGGATATAATTCACCCCTCCACTTT
TRBD1,NA,TRBJ1-5,TRBV7-6,CASSPGTGGSNQPQHF,TGTGCCAGCAGCCCCGGGACAGGCGGCAGCAATCAGCCCCAGCATTTT
NA,once,TRBJ2-1,TRBV7-3,CASSLRGAKGEQFF,TGTGCCAGCAGCCTCCGGGGGGCAAAGGGTGAGCAGTTCTTC
TRBD2,NA,TRBJ2-5,TRBV5-1,CASGLAGAVETQYF,TGCGCCAGCGGACTAGCGGGAGCGGTGGAGACCCAGTACTTC
NA,once,TRBJ1-4,TRBV7-2,CASSSLGTNSLTNEKLFF,TGTGCCAGCAGCTCCTTGGGGACTAACTCGTTAACTAATGAAAAACTGTTTTTT
TRBD2,NA,TRBJ2-3,TRBV9,CASGRDTDTQYF,TGTGCCAGCGGGAGGGACACAGATACGCAGTATTTT
TRBD2,NA,TRBJ2-2,TRBV6-4,CASSDSIIAGENTGELFF,TGTGCCAGCAGTGACTCGATTATAGCGGGAGAGAACACCGGGGAGCTGTTTTTT
NA,NA,TRBJ1-6,TRBV25-1,CASSEGARSSPLHF,TGTGCCAGCAGTGAAGGGGCGCGGAGTTCACCCCTCCACTTT
NA,NA,TRBJ2-5,TRBV15,CATSNSGQGQETQYF,TGTGCCACCAGCAACTCCGGACAAGGTCAAGAGACCCAGTACTTC
TRBD1,NA,TRBJ2-7,TRBV30,CAWKVGQGAVDEQYF,TGTGCCTGGAAGGTGGGACAGGGGGCGGTCGACGAGCAGTACTTC
NA,once,TRBJ1-1,TRBV30,CAWSKSNSRNTEAFF,TGTGCCTGGAGTAAGAGCAACAGCCGGAACACTGAAGCTTTCTTT
NA,NA,TRBJ2-5,TRBV9,CASSVADGGQYF,TGTGCCAGCAGCGTTGCAGACGGGGGCCAGTACTTC
NA,NA,TRBJ1-2,TRBV27,CASSLATGLGGYTF,TGTGCCAGCAGTTTAGCTACAGGGTTGGGGGGCTACACCTTC
NA,NA,TRBJ2-5,TRBV2,CASTEQGETQYF,TGTGCCAGCACCGAGCAGGGAGAGACCCAGTACTTC